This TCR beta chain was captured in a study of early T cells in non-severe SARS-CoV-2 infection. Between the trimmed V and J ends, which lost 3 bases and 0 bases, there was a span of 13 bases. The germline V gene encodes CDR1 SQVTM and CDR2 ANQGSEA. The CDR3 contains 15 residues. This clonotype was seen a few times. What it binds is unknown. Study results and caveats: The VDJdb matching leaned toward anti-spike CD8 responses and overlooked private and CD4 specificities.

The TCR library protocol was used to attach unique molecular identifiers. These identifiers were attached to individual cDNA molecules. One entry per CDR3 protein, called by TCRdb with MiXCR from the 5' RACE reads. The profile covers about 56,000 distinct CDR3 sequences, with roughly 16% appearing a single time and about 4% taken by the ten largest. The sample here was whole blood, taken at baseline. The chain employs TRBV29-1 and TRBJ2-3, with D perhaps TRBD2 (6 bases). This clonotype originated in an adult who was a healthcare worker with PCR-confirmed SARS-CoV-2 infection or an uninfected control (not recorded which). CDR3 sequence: CSVDEVAASTDTQYF. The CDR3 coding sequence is TGCAGCGTTGATGAGGTAGCGGCTAGCACAGATACGCAGTATTTT.